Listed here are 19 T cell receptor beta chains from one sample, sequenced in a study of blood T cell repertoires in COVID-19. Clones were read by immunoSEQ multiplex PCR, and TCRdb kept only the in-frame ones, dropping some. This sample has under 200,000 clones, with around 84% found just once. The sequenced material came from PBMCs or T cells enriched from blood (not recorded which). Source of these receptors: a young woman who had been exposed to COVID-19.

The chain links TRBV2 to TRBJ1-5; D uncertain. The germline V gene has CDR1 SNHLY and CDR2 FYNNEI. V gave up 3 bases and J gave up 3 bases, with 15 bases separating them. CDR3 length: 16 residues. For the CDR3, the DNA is TGTGCCAGCAGTGAGGAGTTGGCAGATCCCAATCAGCCCCAGCATTTT. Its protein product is CASSEELADPNQPQHF.

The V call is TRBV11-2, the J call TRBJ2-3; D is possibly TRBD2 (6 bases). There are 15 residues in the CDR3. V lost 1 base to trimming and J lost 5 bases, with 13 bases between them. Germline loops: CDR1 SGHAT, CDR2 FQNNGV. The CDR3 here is CASSLAGRREDTQYF. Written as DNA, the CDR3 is TGTGCCAGCAGCTTAGCGGGCCGGAGGGAAGATACGCAGTATTTT.

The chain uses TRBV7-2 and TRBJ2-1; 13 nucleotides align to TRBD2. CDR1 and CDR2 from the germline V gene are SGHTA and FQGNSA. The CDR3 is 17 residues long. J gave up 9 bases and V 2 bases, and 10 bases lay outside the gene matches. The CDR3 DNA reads TGTGCCAGCAGCTTACAAACTAGCGGGGGGGCTCGAGGTGAGCAGTTCTTC. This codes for CASSLQTSGGARGEQFF.

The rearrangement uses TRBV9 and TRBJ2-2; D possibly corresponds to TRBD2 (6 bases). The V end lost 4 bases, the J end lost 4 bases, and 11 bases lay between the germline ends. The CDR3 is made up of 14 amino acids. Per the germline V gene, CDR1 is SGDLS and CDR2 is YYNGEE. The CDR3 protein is CASSLLGGTGELFF. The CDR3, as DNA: TGTGCCAGCAGCCTCCTGGGGGGCACCGGGGAGCTGTTTTTT. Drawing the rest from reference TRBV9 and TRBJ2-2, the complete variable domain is DSGVTQTPKHLITATGQRVTLRCSPRSGDLSVYWYQQSLDQGLQFLIQYYNGEERAKGNILERFSAQQFPDLHSELNLSSLELGDSALYFCASSLLGGTGELFFGEGSRLTVL.

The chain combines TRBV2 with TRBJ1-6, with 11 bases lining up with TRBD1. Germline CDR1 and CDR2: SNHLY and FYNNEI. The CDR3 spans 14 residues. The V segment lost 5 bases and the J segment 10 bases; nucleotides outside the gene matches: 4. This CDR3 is CASSPDRGRSPLHF. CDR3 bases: TGTGCCAGCAGTCCGGACAGGGGGCGGTCACCCCTCCACTTT.

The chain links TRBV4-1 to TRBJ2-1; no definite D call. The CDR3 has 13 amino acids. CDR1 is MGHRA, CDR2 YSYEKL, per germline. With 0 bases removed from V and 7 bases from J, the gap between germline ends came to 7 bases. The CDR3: CASSQDPLNEQFF. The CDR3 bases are TGCGCCAGCAGCCAAGACCCCTTAAATGAGCAGTTCTTC.

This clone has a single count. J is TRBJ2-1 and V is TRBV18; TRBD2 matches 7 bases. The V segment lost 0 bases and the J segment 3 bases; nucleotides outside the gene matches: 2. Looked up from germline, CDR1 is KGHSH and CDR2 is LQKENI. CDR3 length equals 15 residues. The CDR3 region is CASSPPGGNYNEQFF. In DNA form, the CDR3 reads TGTGCCAGCTCACCACCCGGGGGGAACTACAATGAGCAGTTCTTC.

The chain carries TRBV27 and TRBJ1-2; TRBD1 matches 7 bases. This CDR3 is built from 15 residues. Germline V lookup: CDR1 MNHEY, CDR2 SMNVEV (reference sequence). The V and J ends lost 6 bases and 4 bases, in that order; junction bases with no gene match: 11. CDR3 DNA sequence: TGTGCCAGCAGCTTAACCTGGACAGGATCCTATGGCTACACCTTC. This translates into CASSLTWTGSYGYTF.

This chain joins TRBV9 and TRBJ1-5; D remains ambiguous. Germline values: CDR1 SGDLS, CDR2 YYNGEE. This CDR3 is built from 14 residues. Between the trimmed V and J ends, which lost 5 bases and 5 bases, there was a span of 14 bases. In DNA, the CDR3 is TGTGCCAGCAGGGGCAGTCGGCCCGATCAGCCCCAGCATTTT. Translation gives CASRGSRPDQPQHF.

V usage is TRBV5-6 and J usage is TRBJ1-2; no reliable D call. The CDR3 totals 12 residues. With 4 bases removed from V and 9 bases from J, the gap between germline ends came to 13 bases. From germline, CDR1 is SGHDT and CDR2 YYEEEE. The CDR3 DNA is TGTGCCAGCAGCCTATCCGGTACTCGCTACACCTTC. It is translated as CASSLSGTRYTF.

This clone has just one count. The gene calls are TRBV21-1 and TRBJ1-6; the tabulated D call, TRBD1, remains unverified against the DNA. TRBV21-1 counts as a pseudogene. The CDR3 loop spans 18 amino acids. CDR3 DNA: TGTGCCAGCGGTCCGGGACAGGGCATAAGCTCCTATAATTCACCCCTCCACTTT. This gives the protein CASGPGQGISSYNSPLHF.

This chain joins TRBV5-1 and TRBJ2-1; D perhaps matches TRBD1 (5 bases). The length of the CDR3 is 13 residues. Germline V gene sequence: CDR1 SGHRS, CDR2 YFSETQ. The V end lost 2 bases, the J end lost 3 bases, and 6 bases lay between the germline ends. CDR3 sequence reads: CASSFDSYNEQFF. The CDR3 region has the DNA TGCGCCAGCAGCTTTGACAGCTACAATGAGCAGTTCTTC.

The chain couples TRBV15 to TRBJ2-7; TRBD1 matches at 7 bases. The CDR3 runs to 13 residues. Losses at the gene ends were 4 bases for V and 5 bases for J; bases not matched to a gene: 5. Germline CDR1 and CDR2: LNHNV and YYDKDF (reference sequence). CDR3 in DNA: TGTGCCACCAGCACAAGGACAGGCAACGAGCAGTACTTC. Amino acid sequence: CATSTRTGNEQYF.

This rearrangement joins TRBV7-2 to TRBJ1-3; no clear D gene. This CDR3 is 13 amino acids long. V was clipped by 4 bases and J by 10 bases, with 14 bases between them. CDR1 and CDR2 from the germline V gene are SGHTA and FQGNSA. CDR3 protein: CASSSETGRTIYF. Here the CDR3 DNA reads TGTGCCAGCAGCTCCGAGACGGGGAGGACCATATATTTT.

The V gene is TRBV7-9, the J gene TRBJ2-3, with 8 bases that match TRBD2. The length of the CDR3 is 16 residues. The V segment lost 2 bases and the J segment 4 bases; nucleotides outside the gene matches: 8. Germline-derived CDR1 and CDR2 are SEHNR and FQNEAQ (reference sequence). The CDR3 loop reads CASSLLSGGPADTQYF. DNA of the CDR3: TGTGCCAGCAGCTTATTATCGGGGGGGCCAGCAGATACGCAGTATTTT.

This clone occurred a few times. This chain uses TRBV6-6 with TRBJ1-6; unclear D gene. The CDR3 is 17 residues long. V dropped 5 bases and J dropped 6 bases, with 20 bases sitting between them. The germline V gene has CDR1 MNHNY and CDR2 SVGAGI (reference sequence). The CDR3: CASSPRVNAVTNSPLHF. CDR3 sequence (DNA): TGTGCCAGCAGTCCTCGGGTGAATGCTGTGACTAATTCACCCCTCCACTTT.

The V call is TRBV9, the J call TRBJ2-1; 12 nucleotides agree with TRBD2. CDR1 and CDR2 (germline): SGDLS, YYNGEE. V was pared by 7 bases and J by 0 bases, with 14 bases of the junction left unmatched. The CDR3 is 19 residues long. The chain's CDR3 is CASSPRTSGTMSSYNEQFF. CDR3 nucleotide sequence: TGTGCCAGCTCCCCCAGGACTAGCGGGACGATGAGCTCCTACAATGAGCAGTTCTTC.

CDR3 bases: TGTGCCAGCAGCTTAGGTCAGGTGCGGGGCGAGACCCAGTACTTC. Its translation: CASSLGQVRGETQYF. V gene TRBV7-3 combines with J gene TRBJ2-5; perhaps TRBD2 as D (6 bases). V lost 2 bases to trimming and J lost 5 bases, with 15 bases between them. The CDR3 is made up of 15 amino acids. Looked up from germline, CDR1 is SGHTA and CDR2 is FQGTGA.

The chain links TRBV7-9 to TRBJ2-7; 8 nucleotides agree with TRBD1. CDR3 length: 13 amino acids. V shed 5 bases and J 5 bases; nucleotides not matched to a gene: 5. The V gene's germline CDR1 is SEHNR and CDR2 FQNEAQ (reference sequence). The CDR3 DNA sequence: TGTGCCAGCAGCCCGACAGGGGCCCACGAGCAGTACTTC. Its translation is CASSPTGAHEQYF.